This TCR beta chain was retrieved from a study of human T cells and chemical hapten exposure (dated by TCRdb to the early 2020s). For the wider study: For sensitization, 2% DPC in acetone was applied to an approximately 2 cm by approximately 2 cm area of upper inner arm skin. Weekly therapeutic DPC doses were additionally applied to the scalp of patients throughout the approximately 24-week study period. Patch tests used Finn chambers with 0.01% DPC on the upper back, scored after 6 days by International Contact Dermatitis Research Group standards. The mostly female patient cohort included alopecia areata with under or over 50% scalp involvement, alopecia totalis and alopecia universalis. Libraries were pooled for sequencing, and per-sample TCR yields varied mainly because of small differences in library volumes within the pool. In alopecia patients, the study followed how the peripheral blood TCR repertoire changed in vivo over primary and secondary sensitization to diphenylcyclopropenone (DPC), a hapten. Blood samples were taken from patients before sensitization (week 0) and at 2, 6 and about 24 weeks after DPC sensitization. For TCR sequencing, blood came from 25 to 35 alopecia patients at anywhere from one to four time points (pre-sensitization, 2, 6 and 24 weeks).

Library preparation used RACE. TCRdb lists the instrument as NextSeq 500. During library preparation, unique molecular identifiers were attached to individual cDNA molecules so that TCRs could be counted quantitatively and reproducibly. From each blood RNA sample, both TCR alpha and TCR beta chains were sequenced. Per the source publication's procedure: Samples had a median of roughly 99,000 TCRs, with a range from 23,224 to 690,600. V, J and CDR3 annotation of the TCR reads was carried out using the Decombinator software suite. For PS versus PT1 abundance plots, all samples were subsampled to the same number of TCRs (28,000). TCRs were defined as expanded if absent before sensitization and observed at least eight times at the 2-week time point. TCRdb took the public reads, trimmed them with fastp at Q25, ran MiXCR for clone calling and kept in-frame beta chains. Duplicate CDR3 protein sequences are folded into a single record with the most common DNA and genes. The V and J calls shown here were made by TCRdb, not taken from the authors' results. For this sample the table gives roughly 90,000 distinct CDR3 sequences, of which around 9.6% were detected only once. The top ten clonotypes cover around 3.6% of the sample.

Results the study describes overall, beyond this receptor: Expanded TCRs formed significantly more large CDR3 similarity clusters than pre-sensitization or healthy control sets, consistent with antigen-driven responses. Patch test score correlated positively with the number of PT1 expanded TCRs, reaching significance at thresholds 8, 16 and 32 but not at 4. No change with DPC sensitization was found in the number of TCRs above 1 in 1000 frequency, and no evidence of global repertoire structure alterations was found. Because every patient had alopecia, a presumed autoimmune disease, the patients' immune response might differ from that of healthy individuals. After repeated subsampling, changes were observed in the strength of the expansion versus patch-test correlation and in the threshold at which the correlation became significant.

This clonotype was counted ten times or more. Its antigen is unknown. Per-nucleotide qualities are absent, and no much larger clonotype sits a single base away. The V and J ends are trimmed by 4 bases and 3 bases, leaving 26 bases between them. The germline V gene gives CDR1 as SGHDT and CDR2 as YYEEEE. Measured from the cysteine to the phenylalanine, the CDR3 is 18 residues long. Of all the DNA, just the CDR3 is kept, 54 bases in frame from base 1. In the paper's terms, the time point label means: pre-sensitization, week 0. The sample's treatment or condition, from its label and the paper: therapeutic diphenylcyclopropenone sensitization with weekly scalp DPC. At each patch-test visit, blood was drawn before the patch test was applied. Patients were considered eligible if aged 18 to 70, diagnosed with alopecia and deemed suitable for DPC therapy, and patients were excluded if pregnant. Total RNA was extracted from unfractionated whole blood collected in Tempus Blood RNA tubes.

Specimen: whole blood, collected in connection with sensitization to the hapten diphenylcyclopropenone (DPC). The TCR originated in a middle-aged woman with alopecia areata. Some clones in this sample may be carry-over from other donors' samples. The V and J segments used are TRBV5-6 and TRBJ2-7; the D segment might be TRBD1 or TRBD2, since each matches 6 bases. Here the CDR3 is given as CASSPTRTGARPGYEQYF. In nucleotides, the sequence is TGTGCCAGCAGCCCAACCCGGACGGGGGCGCGGCCCGGCTACGAGCAGTACTTC.